This entry lists 3 T cell receptor beta chains sequenced from one sample in a study of T cells in Graves' hyperthyroidism and ophthalmopathy (dated by TCRdb to about 2019). Library method: multiplex PCR. Instrument used: Illumina HiSeq 2000. The TCR beta CDR3 regions were amplified from the RNA transcripts. The TCR CDR3 was subjected to a first round of RT-PCR using the HTBI primer set and the Qiagen OneStep RT-PCR kit. TCRdb reran the public reads through fastp at Q25 and MiXCR, keeping productive beta chains. Each entry merges the rows of one CDR3 protein and shows their most common DNA and genes. The sample table shows 530,000 or so distinct CDR3 sequences, and around 24% are seen once. The ten most abundant clones make up 10% to 12% of the sample. The sequencing sample was made of blood. Receptors were obtained from a woman in her 30s with Graves' ophthalmopathy.

This clonotype was detected once. The V call is TRBV7-8, the J call TRBJ2-5; D unclear. V gave up 1 base and J gave up 2 bases, with 17 bases separating them. Germline-derived CDR1 and CDR2 are SGHVS and FQNEAQ. The CDR3 contains 17 residues. The CDR3 loop is CASSLGFKQRGQETQYF. In DNA, the CDR3 is TGTGCCAGCAGCTTAGGGTTTAAACAGCGCGGTCAAGAGACCCAGTACTTC. Filled out from reference TRBV7-8 and TRBJ2-5, the complete variable domain reads GAGVSQSPRYKVAKRGQDVALRCDPISGHVSLFWYQQALGQGPEFLTYFQNEAQLDKSGLPSDRFFAERPEGSVSTLKIQRTQQEDSAVYLCASSLGFKQRGQETQYFGPGTRLLVL.

Notes on this clonotype: The junction shows a germline mismatch at one end, possibly a read error. This sequence joins TRBV30 and TRBJ2-4; TRBD1 matches 8 bases. CDR1 is GTSNPN and CDR2 is SVGIG in the germline V gene (reference sequence). The CDR3 length is 14 residues. CDR3 amino acids: CAWRTGQGKNIKYF. CDR3 nucleotide sequence: TGTGCCTGGAGGACCGGACAGGGTAAAAACATTAAGTACTTC.

This chain links TRBV19 with TRBJ1-2; D unclear. Germline-derived CDR1 and CDR2 are LNHDA and SQIVND (reference sequence). CDR3 length: 11 amino acids. Trimming removed 7 bases from V and 5 bases from J, with 8 bases in between. CDR3 DNA: TGTGCCAGTATAGGAGGGTATGGCTACACCTTC. Translating gives CASIGGYGYTF. The full variable domain, its missing parts supplied by reference TRBV19 and TRBJ1-2, is DGGITQSPKYLFRKEGQNVTLSCEQNLNHDAMYWYRQDPGQGLRLIYYSQIVNDFQKGDIAEGYSVSREKKESFPLTVTSAQKNPTAFYLCASIGGYGYTFGSGTRLTVV.